This paragraph covers one T cell receptor beta chain sequence. The antigen it binds to is not known. No base quality values were provided; no much bigger clone lies one nucleotide off. The source of the sample is a study of radiotherapy plus CTLA-4 blockade in lung cancer (dated by TCRdb to 2016 to 2018). Study-level background: Among the enrolled patients, approximately 17% had an objective response, and roughly 30% reached disease control.

The study evaluated CTLA-4 blockade (ipilimumab) given together with focal radiation therapy in patients who had chemo-refractory metastatic non-small-cell lung cancer. Libraries were constructed by the immunoSEQ multiplex PCR assay. The table comes from immuneACCESS by way of TCRdb, which keeps in-frame sequences with V and J called. Part of the clones is missing from these tables; in studies checked, under half for an unresolved V gene and the rest for unknown reasons. Recorded for this sample are some 50,000 clones; about 83% of them occurred a single time. The ten top clones hold around 5.1% of the sample. The CDR3 measures 14 amino acids from cysteine to phenylalanine. Only the CDR3 region is kept as DNA, spanning 42 bases read in frame from base 1. The germline V gene supplies CDR1 MNHNS and CDR2 SASEGT. Compared with germline, V lacks 4 bases and J lacks 9 bases; bases without a gene match: 7.

What the research found in general, with its limitations: After treatment with radiotherapy and ipilimumab, TCR clones that came from tumors expanded in the peripheral blood. The strongest predictors of response were reported to be early dynamic shifts in blood T cell clones along with a rise in serum interferon-beta following radiation.

The clonotype was recovered from a human donor with non-small cell lung cancer whose response to radiotherapy plus ipilimumab could not be evaluated. The specimen comprised peripheral blood, sampled from a patient treated with radiotherapy plus ipilimumab. The sequence joins TRBV6-1 to TRBJ2-7; the central 12 bases match TRBD1. The CDR3 in this case is CASSGRDRGRVQYF. The nucleotide sequence is given as TGTGCCAGCAGTGGACGGGACAGGGGGCGCGTGCAGTACTTC.